The 23 T cell receptor beta chains listed next were all sequenced from one sample in a study of shared clonotypes between healthy human individuals. TCRdb's copy holds only in-frame clones and misses some; the assay was immunoSEQ multiplex PCR. The sample includes around 1 million clones, less than 85% seen only once; the top ten take about 1.5%. The sequencing input was memory CD4+ T cells sorted from blood. Subset: CD45RA-negative fraction. The source of these receptors is a man aged 18 to 29 in good health.

The DNA of the CDR3 is TGTGCCAGCAGTGCCACAGACAGGGACGGCTACACCTTC. It specifies CASSATDRDGYTF. The V call is TRBV6-1, the J call TRBJ1-2; TRBD1 matches at 7 bases. V was pared by 4 bases and J by 8 bases, with 7 bases of the junction left unmatched. The CDR3 length is 13 residues. Per germline, CDR1 MNHNS and CDR2 SASEGT.

This clone was seen once. At the DNA level, this CDR3 is encoded by other sequences in the same sample as well. The V and J genes are TRBV6-5 and TRBJ2-7; the D gene is possibly TRBD1 (6 bases). Germline CDR1 and CDR2: MNHEY and SVGAGI. There are 14 residues in the CDR3. V lost 6 bases, J lost 3 bases, and 15 bases lay in between. CDR3 residues: CASSLQGVSYEQYF. In DNA, the CDR3 is TGTGCCAGCAGCTTACAGGGTGTCAGCTACGAGCAGTACTTC.

V and J are TRBV7-2 and TRBJ2-5; no firm D call. The ends were cut back, 5 bases at V and 6 bases at J, with 16 bases in the middle. CDR1 is SGHTA and CDR2 is FQGNSA in the germline V gene. This CDR3 region has 14 residues. CDR3 residues: CASSPRTERQTQYF. CDR3 nucleotide sequence: TGTGCCAGCAGCCCCCGAACGGAACGACAGACCCAGTACTTC.

The chain recombines TRBV19 with TRBJ1-6; a possible D gene is TRBD1 (6 bases). The germline V gene encodes CDR1 LNHDA and CDR2 SQIVND (reference sequence). CDR3 length: 16 residues. The V gene lost 3 bases and the J gene lost 3 bases, with 12 bases spanning the gap. The CDR3 sequence is CASSMRTEFYNSPLHF. As DNA, the CDR3 is TGTGCCAGTAGTATGAGGACAGAGTTCTATAATTCACCCCTCCACTTT.

Note on this clone: In the same sample, other DNA sequences code for this CDR3. The rearrangement links TRBV7-9 to TRBJ1-4, with D maybe TRBD1 (5 bases). Looked up from germline, CDR1 is SEHNR and CDR2 is FQNEAQ (reference sequence). This CDR3 region has 15 residues. The V end was cut by 3 bases, the J end by 2 bases, with 10 bases between. The CDR3 coding sequence is TGTGCCAGCAGCTTGGGGGGAAGGACTAATGAAAAACTGTTTTTT. It yields the protein CASSLGGRTNEKLFF.

This rearrangement joins TRBV30 to TRBJ2-6; D unresolved. The CDR3 is made up of 13 amino acids. V was shortened by 5 bases and J by 7 bases, with 12 bases between the two germline ends. Looked up from germline, CDR1 is GTSNPN and CDR2 is SVGIG (reference sequence). The CDR3 loop is CAWVPRRANVLTF. In DNA, the CDR3 is TGTGCCTGGGTTCCCAGGAGAGCCAACGTCCTGACTTTC.

This clone was picked up one time. The chain employs TRBV5-1 and TRBJ2-7; 7 bases line up with TRBD2. The ends lost 7 bases at V and 3 bases at J; junction bases unmatched: 10. This CDR3 spans 14 amino acids. CDR1 and CDR2 from the germline V gene are SGHRS and YFSETQ. CDR3 sequence reads: CASYTGTNIYEQYF. CDR3 nucleotide sequence: TGCGCCAGCTATACCGGGACTAACATCTACGAGCAGTACTTC. The whole variable domain, filled in from reference TRBV5-1 and TRBJ2-7, reads KAGVTQTPRYLIKTRGQQVTLSCSPISGHRSVSWYQQTPGQGLQFLFEYFSETQRNKGNFPGRFSGRQFSNSRSEMNVSTLELGDSALYLCASYTGTNIYEQYFGPGTRLTVT.

The chain is built from TRBV14 and TRBJ2-5; possible D gene TRBD2, 6 bases. Germline lookup yields CDR1 SGHDN and CDR2 FVKESK. The CDR3 has 15 amino acids. Trimming took off 4 bases at V and 4 bases at J, with 16 bases between the two ends. CDR3 region: CASSPRPQGGETQYF. As DNA, the CDR3 is TGTGCCAGCAGCCCCAGACCCCAGGGAGGAGAGACCCAGTACTTC.

V and J are TRBV5-5 and TRBJ2-2; no firm D call. Germline loops: CDR1 SGHKS, CDR2 YYEKEE (reference sequence). V was shortened by 1 base and J by 1 base, with 5 bases between the two germline ends. The CDR3 is 14 residues long. The CDR3 is CASSLSRNTGELFF. The CDR3 bases are TGTGCCAGCAGCTTGTCCAGGAACACCGGGGAGCTGTTTTTT. Using reference TRBV5-5 and TRBJ2-2 for the parts outside the CDR3, the full variable domain is DAGVTQSPTHLIKTRGQQVTLRCSPISGHKSVSWYQQVLGQGPQFIFQYYEKEERGRGNFPDRFSARQFPNYSSELNVNALLLGDSALYLCASSLSRNTGELFFGEGSRLTVL.

This rearrangement joins TRBV5-8 to TRBJ2-6; 7 nucleotides match TRBD2. The CDR3 contains 14 residues. Trimming at V came to 4 bases and at J to 2 bases, leaving 0 bases not matched to a gene. Germline V CDR1 and CDR2: SGHTS, YDEGEE. This chain's CDR3 is CASSGGAGANVLTF. The CDR3 nucleotides read TGTGCCAGCAGCGGGGGGGCTGGGGCCAACGTCCTGACTTTC.

This clone came up once. The V gene is TRBV6-1, the J gene TRBJ2-3; D is possibly TRBD1 or TRBD2 (5 bases each). V was shortened by 6 bases and J by 1 base, with 14 bases between the two germline ends. The CDR3 runs 15 residues. Germline loops: CDR1 MNHNS, CDR2 SASEGT. The CDR3 is CASRDGTRGTDTQYF. The CDR3 bases are TGTGCCAGCAGAGACGGGACCAGGGGCACAGATACGCAGTATTTT.

The V and J genes are TRBV6-5 and TRBJ1-1, with 7 nucleotides matching TRBD1. The J segment lost 3 bases and the V segment lost 5 bases, leaving 3 bases of the junction unmatched. This CDR3 is 13 amino acids long. Per the germline V gene, CDR1 is MNHEY and CDR2 is SVGAGI. The CDR3 DNA follows: TGTGCCAGCAGTGAAACAGGGGACACTGAAGCTTTCTTT. Translating it yields CASSETGDTEAFF.

V gene TRBV30 combines with J gene TRBJ1-2; 10 positions agree with TRBD1. This CDR3 is 13 amino acids long. The V and J ends lost 2 bases and 6 bases, in that order; junction bases with no gene match: 3. Germline V CDR1 and CDR2: GTSNPN, SVGIG (reference sequence). This chain's CDR3 is CAWSRDRGNGYTF. The CDR3 region has the DNA TGTGCCTGGAGTAGGGACAGGGGAAATGGCTACACCTTC. Variable domain in full (rest from reference TRBV30 and TRBJ1-2): SQTIHQWPATLVQPVGSPLSLECTVEGTSNPNLYWYRQAAGRGLQLLFYSVGIGQISSEVPQNLSASRPQDRQFILSSKKLLLSDSGFYLCAWSRDRGNGYTFGSGTRLTVV.

The chain recombines TRBV11-2 with TRBJ2-3, with D perhaps being TRBD1 or TRBD2 (5 bases each). Between the trimmed V and J ends, which lost 5 bases and 8 bases, there was a span of 11 bases. In germline, CDR1 is SGHAT, CDR2 FQNNGV. This CDR3 has 12 residues. CDR3 coding DNA: TGTGCCAGCAGCCGCGAAGGGACTACGCAGTATTTT. Translation: CASSREGTTQYF.

The table lists this clone with a count of one. Other DNA sequences in the same sample also yield this CDR3. The rearrangement uses TRBV5-1 and TRBJ2-3; 13 nucleotides agree with TRBD2. Germline CDR1 and CDR2: SGHRS and YFSETQ. This CDR3 has 17 amino acids. Trimming at V came to 0 bases and at J to 0 bases, leaving 1 base not matched to a gene. The CDR3 coding sequence is TGCGCCAGCAGCTTGGGACTAGCGGGAGGTAGCACAGATACGCAGTATTTT. Protein sequence: CASSLGLAGGSTDTQYF.

This clone was found once. V gene TRBV5-1 combines with J gene TRBJ1-4; the D is unclear. Germline CDR1 reads SGHRS; CDR2 reads YFSETQ. V shed 1 base and J shed 12 bases, with 19 bases lying between them. The length of the CDR3 is 15 residues. The CDR3 reads CASSLNWLGDGELFF. The CDR3 coding sequence is TGCGCCAGCAGCTTGAATTGGCTGGGTGATGGGGAACTGTTTTTT.

The genes are TRBV19 and TRBJ2-1, with 11 bases identical to TRBD2. CDR1 LNHDA and CDR2 SQIVND come from the germline V gene (reference sequence). CDR3 length: 17 amino acids. V was pared by 5 bases and J by 3 bases, with 9 bases of the junction left unmatched. The CDR3 protein is CASSGLAGGPGYNEQFF. The CDR3 DNA sequence: TGTGCCAGTAGTGGGCTAGCGGGAGGACCGGGCTACAATGAGCAGTTCTTC.

This clone came up a few times. V gene TRBV5-4 combines with J gene TRBJ2-5; D uncertain. V dropped 4 bases and J dropped 5 bases, with 12 bases sitting between them. The CDR3 sequence is 13 residues long. Germline V CDR1 and CDR2: SGHNT, YYREEE (reference sequence). In DNA form, the CDR3 reads TGTGCCAGCAGCGCTCAGATCCGCGAGACCCAGTACTTC. Translation gives CASSAQIRETQYF.

This chain uses TRBV5-1 with TRBJ1-1; D is perhaps TRBD1 (5 bases). In germline, CDR1 is SGHRS, CDR2 YFSETQ. V was shortened by 5 bases and J by 0 bases, with 14 bases between the two germline ends. The CDR3 loop spans 15 amino acids. This CDR3 is CASRGDSSLNTEAFF. The CDR3 DNA follows: TGCGCCAGCAGAGGCGACAGTTCGCTGAACACTGAAGCTTTCTTT.

The chain links TRBV2 to TRBJ1-1, with no clear D. The CDR3 consists of 14 residues. Looked up from germline, CDR1 is SNHLY and CDR2 is FYNNEI. V lost 0 bases to trimming and J lost 0 bases, with 5 bases between them. CDR3 nucleotides: TGTGCCAGCAGTGAAGCCGGGATGAACACTGAAGCTTTCTTT. It is translated as CASSEAGMNTEAFF.

The chain carries TRBV11-2 and TRBJ2-7, with TRBD1 matching over 10 bases. Germline assignment: CDR1 SGHAT and CDR2 FQNNGV. The CDR3 loop spans 15 amino acids. The V and J ends lost 5 bases and 4 bases, in that order; junction bases with no gene match: 8. CDR3 nucleotide sequence: TGTGCCAGCAGCCGCGGACAGGGGGGAATATACGAGCAGTACTTC. Encoded protein: CASSRGQGGIYEQYF.

The rearrangement uses TRBV30 and TRBJ1-6; 7 bases align to TRBD1. The length of the CDR3 is 15 residues. Germline V gene lookup returns CDR1 GTSNPN and CDR2 SVGIG (reference sequence). The junction had 8 bases not matched to a gene; V was cut back by 3 bases and J by 6 bases. CDR3 region: CAWSKSGTANSPLHF. The CDR3 region has the DNA TGTGCCTGGAGCAAGTCCGGGACAGCTAATTCACCCCTCCACTTT.

The chain couples TRBV19 to TRBJ2-5, with 16 bases identical to TRBD2. This CDR3 region has 17 residues. Germline V gene lookup returns CDR1 LNHDA and CDR2 SQIVND (reference sequence). The trim removed 5 bases at V and 4 bases at J, leaving 7 bases unmatched. This chain's CDR3 is CASSPGTSGGVRETQYF. The DNA for the CDR3 is TGTGCCAGTAGTCCCGGGACTAGCGGGGGGGTTAGAGAGACCCAGTACTTC. Based on the CDR3 plus reference TRBV19 and TRBJ2-5, the full variable domain is DGGITQSPKYLFRKEGQNVTLSCEQNLNHDAMYWYRQDPGQGLRLIYYSQIVNDFQKGDIAEGYSVSREKKESFPLTVTSAQKNPTAFYLCASSPGTSGGVRETQYFGPGTRLLVL.